Shown below are 8 T cell receptor beta chains from a single sample sequenced in a study of blood T cell repertoires in COVID-19. Produced via immunoSEQ multiplex PCR; TCRdb's table is partial and in-frame only. The sample carries some 250,000 clones, approximately 83% recorded once. Sequencing input: PBMCs or T cells enriched from blood (not recorded which). The receptors were gathered from a woman in her 50s who had recovered from COVID-19.

The chain employs TRBV28 and TRBJ2-3; 7 bases agree with TRBD2. Germline CDR1 reads MDHEN; CDR2 reads SYDVKM. The V and J ends lost 1 base and 9 bases, in that order; junction bases with no gene match: 4. CDR3 length equals 13 residues. The chain's CDR3 is CASSLSGRRTQYF. The CDR3 DNA sequence: TGTGCCAGCAGTTTATCCGGGAGGAGGACGCAGTATTTT. The full variable domain, completed using reference TRBV28 and TRBJ2-3, is DVKVTQSSRYLVKRTGEKVFLECVQDMDHENMFWYRQDPGLGLRLIYFSYDVKMKEKGDIPEGYSVSREKKERFSLILESASTNQTSMYLCASSLSGRRTQYFGPGTRLTVL.

J is TRBJ2-7 and V is TRBV5-1, with D perhaps matching TRBD1 (6 bases). V shed 4 bases and J shed 0 bases, with 8 bases lying between them. The CDR3 runs to 13 residues. CDR1 SGHRS and CDR2 YFSETQ come from the germline V gene. The CDR3 protein is CASSTGSSYEQYF. CDR3 DNA sequence: TGCGCCAGCAGCACAGGGAGCTCCTACGAGCAGTACTTC.

This clone appeared a few times. This chain connects TRBV2 to TRBJ1-5; D possibly corresponds to TRBD1 (6 bases). V lost 7 bases to trimming and J lost 0 bases, with 10 bases between them. CDR1 and CDR2 from the germline V gene are SNHLY and FYNNEI. This CDR3 region has 14 residues. CDR3 protein: CASTGQVSNQPQHF. CDR3 coding DNA: TGTGCCAGCACGGGACAAGTTAGCAATCAGCCCCAGCATTTT. Using reference TRBV2 and TRBJ1-5 for the parts outside the CDR3, the full variable domain is EPEVTQTPSHQVTQMGQEVILRCVPISNHLYFYWYRQILGQKVEFLVSFYNNEISEKSEIFDDQFSVERPDGSNFTLKIRSTKLEDSAMYFCASTGQVSNQPQHFGDGTRLSIL.

This chain links TRBV19 with TRBJ2-3, with D possibly TRBD2 on 5 matching bases. The CDR3 has 12 amino acids. Between the trimmed V and J ends, which lost 1 base and 9 bases, there was a span of 8 bases. Germline lookup yields CDR1 LNHDA and CDR2 SQIVND (reference sequence). The CDR3 coding sequence is TGTGCCAGTAGTATAGGAGGGAACACGCAGTATTTT. Amino acid sequence: CASSIGGNTQYF. The variable domain in full, with the rest retrieved from reference TRBV19 and TRBJ2-3, is DGGITQSPKYLFRKEGQNVTLSCEQNLNHDAMYWYRQDPGQGLRLIYYSQIVNDFQKGDIAEGYSVSREKKESFPLTVTSAQKNPTAFYLCASSIGGNTQYFGPGTRLTVL.

The gene calls are TRBV7-9 and TRBJ2-7; 7 positions match TRBD1. CDR1 is SEHNR and CDR2 is FQNEAQ in the germline V gene (reference sequence). This CDR3 comprises 14 residues. The junction had 10 bases not matched to a gene; V was cut back by 5 bases and J by 6 bases. The chain's CDR3 is CASSPGTVPAEQYF. DNA for the CDR3: TGTGCCAGCAGCCCCGGGACAGTCCCCGCCGAGCAGTACTTC.

The sample holds a few counts of this clone. The rearrangement links TRBV15 to TRBJ1-2; D uncertain. CDR1 LNHNV and CDR2 YYDKDF come from the germline V gene (reference sequence). The CDR3 covers 15 residues. The germline V and J ends were trimmed by 0 bases and 6 bases, with 14 bases remaining between them. CDR3 DNA sequence: TGTGCCACCAGCAGAGATCCAGATCCGCTTAATGGCTACACCTTC. Translation gives CATSRDPDPLNGYTF.

Notes on this clone: An end of the junction differs from the germline gene, which may be a read error. CDR3 residues: CARSDGGEGGKLFF. CDR3 bases: TGCGCCCGCAGCGATGGAGGGGAGGGGGGAAAACTGTTTTTT. The V and J genes are TRBV5-1 and TRBJ1-4; a possible D gene is TRBD1 (6 bases). This CDR3 has 14 amino acids. Germline loops: CDR1 SGHRS, CDR2 YFSETQ.

The J gene is TRBJ2-3, the V gene TRBV2, with D perhaps TRBD2 (6 bases). This CDR3 is 12 amino acids long. V gave up 3 bases and J gave up 8 bases, with 9 bases separating them. Germline CDR1 SNHLY, CDR2 FYNNEI. This chain's CDR3 is CASSDRGTTQYF. The CDR3 DNA sequence: TGTGCCAGCAGTGATCGGGGGACTACGCAGTATTTT.